This T cell receptor beta chain was profiled in a study of human T cells and chemical hapten exposure. Study-level findings and limits: Expanded TCRs were compared with controls, and the expanded TCRs formed significantly more large CDR3 similarity clusters. DPC sensitization produced no change in TCRs with frequency above 1 in 1000.

MiXCR was run by TCRdb on the RACE reads, yielding one entry per CDR3 protein. The sample contains fewer than 500,000 distinct CDR3 sequences, 4.8% of which appear only once. The CDR3 runs to 15 residues. The V end was cut by 1 base, the J end by 0 bases, with 10 bases between. Germline V gene lookup returns CDR1 SNHLY and CDR2 FYNNEI. Time point specified: patch test 1, 2 weeks after DPC sensitization. Treatment denoted: therapeutic diphenylcyclopropenone sensitization with weekly scalp DPC. At least ten counts were recorded for this clonotype. Its antigen remains unidentified. Here the sequenced sample was whole blood, taken in connection with sensitization to the hapten diphenylcyclopropenone (DPC). This sequence originates from a woman aged 45-65 years with alopecia areata. Some clones in this sample may be carry-over from other donors' samples. The chain has TRBV2 and TRBJ2-7; D is undetermined. Written as DNA, the CDR3 is TGTGCCAGCAGTGAAGGTCAGGCTGACTCCTACGAGCAGTACTTC. This codes for CASSEGQADSYEQYF.